This T cell receptor (beta chain) was sequenced for a study of regulatory T cells in long-lasting Graves disease. The study, taken as a whole, reports: Persistent disease showed a preference for TRBV28, TRBJ1-2 and TRBJ2-5. Compared with new cases, persistent Graves' patients showed reduced TCR diversity. Small sample size may have lowered accuracy.

This CDR3 region has 14 residues. CDR1 SGHRS and CDR2 YFSETQ come from the germline V gene. The ends were cut back, 4 bases at V and 4 bases at J, with 12 bases in the middle. Remarks on this clonotype: Its antigen is unidentified.

Construction of the TCR beta libraries employed iRepertoire HTBI primers in conjunction with Arm-PCR of CDR3 regions. From the multiplex PCR reads, TCRdb called clonotypes with MiXCR, one entry per CDR3 protein. The sample lists some 560,000 distinct CDR3 sequences, around 16% occurring once. The time point: newly diagnosed GD, antithyroid drugs for less than 3 months. Extracted PBMC RNA gave rise to the TCR library. The same sample was also studied in work on T cells in Graves' hyperthyroidism and ophthalmopathy. According to that study: The HTBI set primed first-round TCR CDR3 RT-PCR.

The source was peripheral blood mononuclear cells (PBMCs), collected at new diagnosis, from a patient treated with antithyroid drugs. The TCR comes from a woman aged 35-65 years with Graves disease. The chain carries TRBV5-1 and TRBJ2-1; D might be TRBD2 (6 bases). The CDR3 region is CASSSRLDYNEQFF. As DNA, the CDR3 is TGCGCCAGCAGCAGCAGACTAGATTACAATGAGCAGTTCTTC. The full variable domain, with the rest looked up from reference TRBV5-1 and TRBJ2-1, is KAGVTQTPRYLIKTRGQQVTLSCSPISGHRSVSWYQQTPGQGLQFLFEYFSETQRNKGNFPGRFSGRQFSNSRSEMNVSTLELGDSALYLCASSSRLDYNEQFFGPGTRLTVL.